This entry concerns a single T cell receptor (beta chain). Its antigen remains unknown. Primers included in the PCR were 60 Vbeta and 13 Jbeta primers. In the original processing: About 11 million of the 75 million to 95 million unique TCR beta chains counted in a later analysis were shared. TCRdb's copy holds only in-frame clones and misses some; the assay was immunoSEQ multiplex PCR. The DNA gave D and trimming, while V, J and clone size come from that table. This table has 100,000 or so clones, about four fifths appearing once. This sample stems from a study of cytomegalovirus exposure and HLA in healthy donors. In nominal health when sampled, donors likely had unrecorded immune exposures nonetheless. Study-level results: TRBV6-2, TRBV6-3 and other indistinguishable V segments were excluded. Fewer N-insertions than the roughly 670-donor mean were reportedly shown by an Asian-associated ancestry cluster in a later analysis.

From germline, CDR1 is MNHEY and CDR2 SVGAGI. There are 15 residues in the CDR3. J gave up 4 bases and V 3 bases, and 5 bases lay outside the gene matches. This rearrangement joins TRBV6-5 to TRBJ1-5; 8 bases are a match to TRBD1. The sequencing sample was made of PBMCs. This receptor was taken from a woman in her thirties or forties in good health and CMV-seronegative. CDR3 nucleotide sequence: TGTGCCAGCAGTTATGCAGGGGGCCCTAATCAGCCCCAGCATTTT. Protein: CASSYAGGPNQPQHF.